The 10 T cell receptor beta chains presented below share a single source sample, sequenced in a study of blood T cell repertoires in COVID-19. Sequencing used immunoSEQ multiplex PCR; TCRdb keeps in-frame clones, though not all of them. Here the sample spans roughly 420,000 clones, around nine tenths being singletons. The sample was PBMCs or T cells enriched from blood (not recorded which). The receptors were gathered from a woman in her twenties or thirties with acute COVID-19.

The chain combines TRBV5-1 with TRBJ2-3; TRBD2 matches at 7 bases. The V segment lost 1 base and the J segment 2 bases; nucleotides outside the gene matches: 10. The CDR3 runs 17 residues. Germline V CDR1 and CDR2: SGHRS, YFSETQ. DNA for the CDR3: TGCGCCAGCAGCTTGTTTTTGGGCGGGGGAAACACAGATACGCAGTATTTT. It encodes CASSLFLGGGNTDTQYF.

This clone occurred a few times. The V gene is TRBV6-5, the J gene TRBJ1-6, with TRBD1 matching over 10 bases. CDR3 size: 14 residues. In germline, CDR1 is MNHEY, CDR2 SVGAGI. With V trimmed by 4 bases and J by 11 bases, 5 bases remained unmatched. The CDR3 sequence is CASSSGTGDPPLHF. DNA of the CDR3: TGTGCCAGCAGTTCCGGGACAGGGGATCCACCCCTCCACTTT.

This chain connects TRBV5-1 to TRBJ1-3, with D hard to call. This CDR3 comprises 18 residues. With 2 bases removed from V and 0 bases from J, the gap between germline ends came to 18 bases. CDR1 SGHRS and CDR2 YFSETQ come from the germline V gene. CDR3 protein: CASSLRTGIPDSGNTIYF. The CDR3 region has the DNA TGCGCCAGCAGCTTAAGGACCGGGATCCCTGACTCTGGAAACACCATATATTTT.

The rearrangement joins TRBV4-3 to TRBJ2-3; 9 nucleotides align to TRBD2. CDR3 length: 15 amino acids. CDR1 is LGHNA, CDR2 YSLEER, per germline. V lost 2 bases to trimming and J lost 5 bases; unmatched junction nucleotides: 5. The CDR3 DNA follows: TGCGCCAGCAGCCAATATAGCGGGGGAGTAGATACGCAGTATTTT. It encodes CASSQYSGGVDTQYF.

The rearrangement joins TRBV15 to TRBJ1-4; D is possibly TRBD1 (5 bases). Trimming pared 0 bases from V and 5 bases from J, leaving 13 bases between. This CDR3 region has 16 residues. Per germline, CDR1 LNHNV and CDR2 YYDKDF (reference sequence). CDR3 in DNA: TGTGCCACCAGCAGAGATGGGGCCGGGGGGAATGAAAAACTGTTTTTT. Its translation: CATSRDGAGGNEKLFF.

The V gene is TRBV19, the J gene TRBJ2-1, with 7 bases aligning to TRBD2. V lost 3 bases and J lost 4; bases outside the gene matches: 9. Germline V gives CDR1 LNHDA, CDR2 SQIVND (reference sequence). This CDR3 is built from 16 residues. CDR3 sequence reads: CASSIRGLAEYNEQFF. The CDR3 nucleotides read TGTGCCAGTAGTATTCGTGGGCTAGCGGAATACAATGAGCAGTTCTTC.

On this clone itself: The germline gene is not matched at one end of the junction; a read error may be the cause. The gene calls are TRBV7-3 and TRBJ1-1, with D possibly TRBD1 on 5 matching bases. The CDR3 is made up of 13 amino acids. CDR1 and CDR2 from the germline V gene are SGHTA and FQGTGA. DNA for the CDR3: TGTGCCAGCAGCTTAGGGGGGAACGCTGAAGCTTTCTTT. This gives the protein CASSLGGNAEAFF.

The chain is built from TRBV11-2 and TRBJ1-2, with D possibly being TRBD1 (6 bases). V gave up 3 bases and J gave up 0 bases, with 17 bases separating them. The CDR3 is 17 amino acids. The germline CDR1 and CDR2 sequences are SGHAT and FQNNGV. The CDR3 DNA follows: TGTGCCAGCAGCTTTGGGGCCGGGACACAGCCTAACTATGGCTACACCTTC. It is translated as CASSFGAGTQPNYGYTF.

The chain carries TRBV19 and TRBJ1-5; TRBD1 aligns across 11 bases. V trimming: 9 bases; J trimming: 1 base; junction bases outside the gene matches: 5. CDR3 length: 15 residues. Per the germline V gene, CDR1 is LNHDA and CDR2 is SQIVND (reference sequence). CDR3 residues: CASRTGGLSNQPQHF. The CDR3 nucleotides are TGTGCCAGCCGGACAGGGGGCTTAAGCAATCAGCCCCAGCATTTT.

The rearrangement joins TRBV5-6 to TRBJ1-2; TRBD1 matches 9 bases. Germline CDR1 SGHDT, CDR2 YYEEEE. The length of the CDR3 is 14 residues. Trimming took 2 bases from V and 2 from J; bases not matched to a gene: 1. The CDR3 spells CASSFGQGNYGYTF. Here the CDR3 DNA reads TGTGCCAGCAGCTTCGGACAGGGGAACTATGGCTACACCTTC.